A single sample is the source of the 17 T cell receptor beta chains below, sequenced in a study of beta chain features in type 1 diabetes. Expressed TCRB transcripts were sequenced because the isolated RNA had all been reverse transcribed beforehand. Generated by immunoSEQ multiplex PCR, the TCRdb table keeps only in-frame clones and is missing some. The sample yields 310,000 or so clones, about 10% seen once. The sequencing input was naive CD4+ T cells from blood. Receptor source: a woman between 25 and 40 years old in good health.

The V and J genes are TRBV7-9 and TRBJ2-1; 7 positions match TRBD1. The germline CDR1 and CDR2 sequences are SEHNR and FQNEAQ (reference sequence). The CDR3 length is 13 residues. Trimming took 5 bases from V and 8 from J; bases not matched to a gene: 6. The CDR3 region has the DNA TGTGCCAGCAGCGCAACAGGGGTGCATGAGCAGTTCTTC. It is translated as CASSATGVHEQFF.

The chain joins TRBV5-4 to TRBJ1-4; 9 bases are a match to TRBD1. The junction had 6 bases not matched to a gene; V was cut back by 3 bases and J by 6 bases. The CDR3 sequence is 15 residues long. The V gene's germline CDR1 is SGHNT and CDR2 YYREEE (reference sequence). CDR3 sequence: CASSSKQGAHEKLFF. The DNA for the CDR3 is TGTGCCAGCAGCTCAAAACAGGGGGCGCATGAAAAACTGTTTTTT.

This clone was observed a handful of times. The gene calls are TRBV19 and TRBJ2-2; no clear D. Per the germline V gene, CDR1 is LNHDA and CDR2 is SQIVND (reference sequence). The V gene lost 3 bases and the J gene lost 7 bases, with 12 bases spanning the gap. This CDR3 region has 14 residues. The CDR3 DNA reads TGTGCCAGTAGTATCATCGGGTCTGGCGGGGAGCTGTTTTTT. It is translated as CASSIIGSGGELFF.

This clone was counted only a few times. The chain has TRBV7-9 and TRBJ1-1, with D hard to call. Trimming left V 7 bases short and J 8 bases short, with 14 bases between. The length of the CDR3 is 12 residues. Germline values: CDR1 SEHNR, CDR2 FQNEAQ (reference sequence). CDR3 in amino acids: CASTPPEEEAFF. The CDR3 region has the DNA TGTGCCAGCACCCCACCGGAGGAAGAAGCTTTCTTT.

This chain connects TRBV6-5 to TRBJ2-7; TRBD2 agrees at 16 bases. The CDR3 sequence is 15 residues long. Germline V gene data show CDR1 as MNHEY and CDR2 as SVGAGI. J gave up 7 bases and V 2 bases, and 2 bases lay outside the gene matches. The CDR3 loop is CASSYGTSGRVEQYF. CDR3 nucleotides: TGTGCCAGCAGTTACGGGACTAGCGGGAGGGTTGAGCAGTACTTC.

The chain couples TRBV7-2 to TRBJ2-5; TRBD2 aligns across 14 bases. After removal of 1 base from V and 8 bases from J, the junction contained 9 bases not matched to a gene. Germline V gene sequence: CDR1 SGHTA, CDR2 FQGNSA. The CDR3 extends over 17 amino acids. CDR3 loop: CASSLEGPGLAGATQYF. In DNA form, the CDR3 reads TGTGCCAGCAGCTTAGAAGGTCCGGGACTAGCGGGAGCTACCCAGTACTTC.

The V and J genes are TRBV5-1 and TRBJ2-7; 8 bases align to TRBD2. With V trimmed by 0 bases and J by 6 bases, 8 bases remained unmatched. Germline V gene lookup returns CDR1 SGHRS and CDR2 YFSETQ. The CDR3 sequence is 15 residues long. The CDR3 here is CASSLVQAGVGEQYF. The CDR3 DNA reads TGCGCCAGCAGCTTGGTACAAGCGGGAGTGGGCGAGCAGTACTTC.

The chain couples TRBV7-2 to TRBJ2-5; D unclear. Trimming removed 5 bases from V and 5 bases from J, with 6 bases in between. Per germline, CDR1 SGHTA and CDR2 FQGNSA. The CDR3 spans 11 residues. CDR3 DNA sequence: TGTGCCAGCAGCCACACGGAGACCCAGTACTTC. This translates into CASSHTETQYF.

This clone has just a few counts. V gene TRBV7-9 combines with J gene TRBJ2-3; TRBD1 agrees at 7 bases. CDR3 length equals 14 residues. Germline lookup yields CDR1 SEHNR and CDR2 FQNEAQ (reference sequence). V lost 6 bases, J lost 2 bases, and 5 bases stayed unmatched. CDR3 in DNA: TGTGCCAGCAGATTCGGGACAGCCACAGATACGCAGTATTTT. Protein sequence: CASRFGTATDTQYF.

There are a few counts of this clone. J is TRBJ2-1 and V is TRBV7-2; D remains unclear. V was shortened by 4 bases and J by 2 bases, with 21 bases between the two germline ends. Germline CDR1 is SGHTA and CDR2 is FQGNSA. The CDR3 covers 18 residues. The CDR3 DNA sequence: TGTGCCAGCAGCTCCCTAGAAGGCGTAGCCCCCCCCTACAATGAGCAGTTCTTC. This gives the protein CASSSLEGVAPPYNEQFF.

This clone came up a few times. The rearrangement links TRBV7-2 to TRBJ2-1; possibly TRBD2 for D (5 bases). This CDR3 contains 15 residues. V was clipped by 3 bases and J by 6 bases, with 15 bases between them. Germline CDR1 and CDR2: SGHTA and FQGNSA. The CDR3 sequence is CASSLRVGPGNEQFF. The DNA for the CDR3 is TGTGCCAGCAGCTTGAGGGTAGGACCTGGCAATGAGCAGTTCTTC.

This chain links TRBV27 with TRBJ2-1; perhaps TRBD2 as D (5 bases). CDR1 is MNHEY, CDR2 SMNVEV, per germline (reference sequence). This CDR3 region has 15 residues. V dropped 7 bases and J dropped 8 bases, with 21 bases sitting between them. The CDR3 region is CASNTFRSSWHEQFF. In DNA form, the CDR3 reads TGTGCCAGCAACACCTTCCGGTCTAGCTGGCATGAGCAGTTCTTC.

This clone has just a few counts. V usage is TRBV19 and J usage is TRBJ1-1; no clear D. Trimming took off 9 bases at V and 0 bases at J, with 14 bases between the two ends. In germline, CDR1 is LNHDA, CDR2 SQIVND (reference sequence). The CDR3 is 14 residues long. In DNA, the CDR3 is TGTGCCAGCCTTCCCTCCGGGGTGAACACTGAAGCTTTCTTT. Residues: CASLPSGVNTEAFF. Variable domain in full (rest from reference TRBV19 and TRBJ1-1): DGGITQSPKYLFRKEGQNVTLSCEQNLNHDAMYWYRQDPGQGLRLIYYSQIVNDFQKGDIAEGYSVSREKKESFPLTVTSAQKNPTAFYLCASLPSGVNTEAFFGQGTRLTVV.

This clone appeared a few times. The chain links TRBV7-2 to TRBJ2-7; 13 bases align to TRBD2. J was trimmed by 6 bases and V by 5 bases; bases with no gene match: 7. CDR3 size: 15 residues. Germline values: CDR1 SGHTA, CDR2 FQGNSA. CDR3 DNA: TGTGCCAGCAGCATACTAGCGGGAGGGCCGAGCGAGCAGTACTTC. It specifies CASSILAGGPSEQYF.

The CDR3 DNA is TGTGCCAGCAGCTCCACGCTACTGCTCGATGGGCAGTTCTTC. Its protein is CASSSTLLLDGQFF. The chain has TRBV5-6 and TRBJ2-1; D is unclear. The CDR3 spans 14 residues. From germline, CDR1 is SGHDT and CDR2 YYEEEE. V shed 3 bases and J shed 12 bases, with 19 bases lying between them.

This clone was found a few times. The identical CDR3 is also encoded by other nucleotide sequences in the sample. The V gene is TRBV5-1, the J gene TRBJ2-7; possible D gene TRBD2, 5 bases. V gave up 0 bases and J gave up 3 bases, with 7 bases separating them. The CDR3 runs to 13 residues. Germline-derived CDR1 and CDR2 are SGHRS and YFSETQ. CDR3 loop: CASSLDRGYEQYF. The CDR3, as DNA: TGCGCCAGCAGCTTGGATCGGGGCTACGAGCAGTACTTC.

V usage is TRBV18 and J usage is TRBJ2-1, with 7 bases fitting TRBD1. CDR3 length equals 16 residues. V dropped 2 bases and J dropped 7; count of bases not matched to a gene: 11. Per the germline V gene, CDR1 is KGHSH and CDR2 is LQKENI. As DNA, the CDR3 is TGTGCCAGCTCACCATATGGACAGGTCCAGGGGAATGAGCAGTTCTTC. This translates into CASSPYGQVQGNEQFF.